The text below deals with one TCR beta chain. Its antigen is undetermined. This record belongs to a study of cytomegalovirus exposure and HLA in healthy donors. Points from the study as a whole: Cytomegalovirus-associated TCR beta chains were listed, numbering under 200. That first-cohort TCR clusters tended to co-occur in the roughly 130 validation repertoires was found in a later analysis.

Profiled with immunoSEQ multiplex PCR; TCRdb holds only in-frame clones, not every one. Among 100,000 to 150,000 clones, 94% were seen once, and the ten largest hold roughly 1.3%. This CDR3 contains 16 residues. Germline trimming cut 4 bases from V and 7 bases from J; bases unmatched to any gene: 9. Per germline, CDR1 SGHTA and CDR2 FQGNSA. The TCR sequence derives from a woman aged 18-29 years in good health and CMV-seronegative. The chain uses TRBV7-2 and TRBJ2-1; 11 bases agree with TRBD2. Sequenced material: PBMCs. The CDR3 DNA reads as TGTGCCAGCAGCTCCCTACTAGCGGGAGATCAAAATGAGCAGTTCTTC. Amino acid sequence: CASSSLLAGDQNEQFF. Full variable domain (missing parts from reference TRBV7-2 and TRBJ2-1): GAGVSQSPSNKVTEKGKDVELRCDPISGHTALYWYRQSLGQGLEFLIYFQGNSAPDKSGLPSDRFSAERTGGSVSTLTIQRTQQEDSAVYLCASSSLLAGDQNEQFFGPGTRLTVL.